This TCR beta chain was obtained from a study of T cell responses to AZD1222 COVID-19 vaccine. The method was immunoSEQ multiplex PCR; TCRdb's version includes in-frame clones alone and lacks a portion of them. Among 150,000 to 200,000 clones listed, 90% were seen once. The trim removed 5 bases at V and 0 bases at J, leaving 7 bases unmatched. This CDR3 is 15 amino acids long. Germline CDR1 reads SGHTA; CDR2 reads FQGTGA. The specimen was peripheral blood, collected on day 0 of AZD1222 vaccination. The origin of this receptor is an adult in good health. The chain has TRBV7-3 and TRBJ2-7; 7 nucleotides line up with TRBD1. CDR3 in amino acids: CASSQYRDSSYEQYF. The CDR3 region has the DNA TGTGCCAGCAGCCAATACCGGGACAGCTCCTACGAGCAGTACTTC.